A selection of T cell receptor beta chains follows, all from one sample in a study of T-cell reconstitution after alpha-beta-depleted transplantation in children. TCRdb re-called the PCR reads through MiXCR, storing one row per CDR3 protein. Among 700,000 or so distinct CDR3 sequences listed, approximately 14% were seen once. The sample consisted of PBMCs, taken before TCRalphabeta/CD19-depleted stem cell transplant. The source is a girl aged 2 to 10 with congenital amegakaryocytic thrombocytopenia, due to receive a stem cell transplant. CDR3s include the opening cysteine and the closing phenylalanine or tryptophan. The D gene is left open where the match is weak. Some rows have no size entry. The others give once, few or many, or a class for an expanded clone.

J | size | V | D | DNA | CDR3
TRBJ1-4 | few | TRBV5-1 | - | TGCGCCAGCAGCTTGCCGGATGAAAAACTGTTTTTT | CASSLPDEKLFF
TRBJ1-4 | many | TRBV12-3/TRBV12-4 | - | TGTGCCAGCAGGCGGACAATCGACGGCTCCCGATTGTTTTTT | CASRRTIDGSRLFF
TRBJ1-1 | few | TRBV12-3/TRBV12-4 | - | TGTGCCAGCAGTTTAGCAGAATCCACTGAAGCTTTCTTT | CASSLAESTEAFF
TRBJ2-1 | few | TRBV20-1 | TRBD2 | TGCAGCAGCGGGAGGGCCTACAATGAGCAGTTCTTC | CSSGRAYNEQFF
TRBJ1-2 | - | TRBV30 | - | TGTGCCTGGAGTGCGACAGGAGAGGGGGGCTACACCTTC | CAWSATGEGGYTF
TRBJ1-1 | few | TRBV5-1 | TRBD1 | TGCGCCAGCAGCTCCATACAGGGGGGCGAAGCTTTCTTT | CASSSIQGGEAFF
TRBJ2-7 | few | TRBV5-1 | - | TGCGCCAGCAGCTTCGGCGGGCCCGGCGAGCAGTACTTC | CASSFGGPGEQYF
TRBJ1-2 | few | TRBV5-1 | - | TGCGCCAGCAGCCGACGCAATTATGGCTACACCTTC | CASSRRNYGYTF
TRBJ1-2 | - | TRBV10-3 | - | TGTGCCACCAGTGACGAGGGGGGCCCATTTGGCTACACCTTC | CATSDEGGPFGYTF
TRBJ2-3 | - | TRBV7-6 | TRBD1 | TGTGCCAGCAGCCTACAGGGGGGAGAAGATACGCAGTATTTT | CASSLQGGEDTQYF
TRBJ2-7 | few | TRBV25-1 | - | TGTGCCAGCAGTGAGTCGGGAGTCAGCTACGAGCAGTACTTC | CASSESGVSYEQYF
TRBJ2-1 | - | TRBV11-3 | - | TGTGCCAGCAGCTTACAGGGGTCAGGGCAGTTCTTC | CASSLQGSGQFF
TRBJ1-3 | - | TRBV28 | TRBD1 | TGTGCCAGCAGCCCCGGGACAGAAGGAAACACCATATATTTT | CASSPGTEGNTIYF
TRBJ2-2 | few | TRBV12-3/TRBV12-4 | TRBD1 | TGTGCCAGCAGAAAGCGACAGGGGGGCAACACCGGGGAGCTGTTTTTT | CASRKRQGGNTGELFF
TRBJ2-7 | - | TRBV15 | - | TGTGCCACCAGAAAAGGCATGGGACCACTGAATACCTACGAGCAGTACTTC | CATRKGMGPLNTYEQYF
TRBJ1-2 | many | TRBV7-9 | TRBD1 | TGTGCCAGCAGCTTAGCGGGACAGGGCCATGGCTACACCTTC | CASSLAGQGHGYTF
TRBJ2-7 | many | TRBV28 | - | TGTGCCAGCAGCTCGAATCTAGCCCCCTACGAGCAGTACTTC | CASSSNLAPYEQYF
TRBJ1-4 | - | TRBV28 | - | TGTGCCAGCAGGCCGGGGGTAAGCGAAAAACTGTTTTTT | CASRPGVSEKLFF
TRBJ1-1 | many | TRBV5-5 | - | TGTGCCAGCAGCTCGGTCGGGTGGACTGAAGCTTTCTTT | CASSSVGWTEAFF
TRBJ2-1 | few | TRBV5-1 | TRBD2 | TGCGCCAGCAGCCTAGGACTAGCGGGAGGCCAGGCGTTCTTC | CASSLGLAGGQAFF
TRBJ2-5 | many | TRBV7-7 | - | TGTGCCAGCAGCGCCCCTAGAGAGACCCAGTACTTC | CASSAPRETQYF
TRBJ1-1 | - | TRBV18 | - | TGTGCCAGCTCAGGCCGGGAACCTCCTGAAGCTTTCTTT | CASSGREPPEAFF
TRBJ1-1 | - | TRBV5-1 | TRBD1 | TGCGCCAGCACCGCAACGGGTATAGGGACAGGTGAAGCTTTCTTT | CASTATGIGTGEAFF
TRBJ2-2 | - | TRBV6-1 | TRBD2 | TGTGCCAGCACCATGACTAGCGGGAGGGACGGGGAGCTGTTTTTT | CASTMTSGRDGELFF
TRBJ2-3 | - | TRBV20-1 | - | TGCAGTGCTAGTTTACTCGGCGTTAGCACAGATACGCAGTATTTT | CSASLLGVSTDTQYF
TRBJ1-2 | many | TRBV5-1 | TRBD1 | TGCGCCAGCAGCCCTCTGACAGGGAACTTCTATGGCTACACCTTC | CASSPLTGNFYGYTF
TRBJ2-2 | few | TRBV6-5 | - | TGTGCCAGCAGTTACTCGACGTGGCGGGCGGAGAACACCGGGGAGCTGTTTTTT | CASSYSTWRAENTGELFF
TRBJ2-1 | - | TRBV20-1 | - | TGCAGTGCTAGAGATAAGGACAGGGCGGGGGCCAATGAGCAGTTCTTC | CSARDKDRAGANEQFF
TRBJ2-1 | - | TRBV20-1 | TRBD2 | TGCAGTGCTAGAGATTGGACTAGCGGGATGGGTGAGCAGTTCTTC | CSARDWTSGMGEQFF
TRBJ2-2 | - | TRBV14 | - | TGTGCCAGCAGCCAAGATAGGGGGTCGACCGGGGAGCTGTTTTTT | CASSQDRGSTGELFF
TRBJ1-3 | many | TRBV29-1 | - | TGCAGCGTTCTGTCAGGGATTGGAAACACCATATATTTT | CSVLSGIGNTIYF
TRBJ2-7 | - | TRBV4-1 | - | TGCGCCAGCAGCCCCCGACAGGATTCCTACGAGCAGTACTTC | CASSPRQDSYEQYF
TRBJ2-3 | few | TRBV5-1 | - | TGCGCCAGCAGCTTGGCGGGAGAAACAGATACGCAGTATTTT | CASSLAGETDTQYF
TRBJ2-1 | many | TRBV24-1 | - | TGTGCCACCAGTGAGACGACCGGGGCTGGCCCCTACAATGAGCAGTTCTTC | CATSETTGAGPYNEQFF
TRBJ2-1 | many | TRBV29-1 | TRBD2 | TGCAGCGCTCACTTTGGGGGACTAAGCGACGAGCAGTTCTTC | CSAHFGGLSDEQFF
TRBJ2-3 | many | TRBV6-1 | TRBD2 | TGTGCCAGCAGGAGCGGGGGGGGGCCAGATACGCAGTATTTT | CASRSGGGPDTQYF
TRBJ2-3 | many | TRBV29-1 | - | TGCAGCGTTGGAGTGGGTTTGGATACGCAGTATTTT | CSVGVGLDTQYF
TRBJ2-7 | - | TRBV3-1 | - | TGTGCCAGCAGCCAAGATCCAGGGAGCGACGAGCAGTACTTC | CASSQDPGSDEQYF
TRBJ2-1 | - | TRBV28 | - | TGTGCCAGCAACCCGGCTGGGGAATTCTACAATGAGCAGTTCTTC | CASNPAGEFYNEQFF
TRBJ2-7 | - | TRBV7-9 | - | TGTGCCAGCCTCCGGTCCGATCAACAAGCGGTCGAGCAGTACTTC | CASLRSDQQAVEQYF
TRBJ1-2 | few | TRBV27 | - | TGTGCCAGCAGTTTATTGTCAAGCAACTATGGCTACACCTTC | CASSLLSSNYGYTF
TRBJ1-5 | many | TRBV28 | TRBD1 | TGTGCCAGCAGTTCCTCGGACAGGTATAAAAATCAGCCCCAGCATTTT | CASSSSDRYKNQPQHF
TRBJ2-1 | - | TRBV5-4 | TRBD2 | TGTGCCAGCAGCTTAGTATCCCCGGGGGGGACTAGGAGCTCCTACAATGAGCAGTTCTTC | CASSLVSPGGTRSSYNEQFF
TRBJ1-2 | few | TRBV30 | - | TGTGCCTGGAGTGTACTCGTGGTGATCCGGGAGGGTGGCTACACCTTC | CAWSVLVVIREGGYTF
TRBJ2-1 | few | TRBV7-3 | TRBD2 | TGTGCCAGCAGTTTAACGGGACTAGCGGGAGTTCAGGACAATGAGCAGTTCTTC | CASSLTGLAGVQDNEQFF
TRBJ2-7 | many | TRBV27 | TRBD2 | TGTGCCAGCAGTTATAGCGGGAGGGCCGGCCCATACGAGCAGTACTTC | CASSYSGRAGPYEQYF
TRBJ2-1 | many | TRBV7-6 | TRBD2 | TGTGCCAGCAGCAACCGACTAGCGGTGTTTAATGAGCAGTTCTTC | CASSNRLAVFNEQFF